This TCR beta chain was identified in a study of early stage breast cancer tumors. Study information: ER+/PR+/HER2- status applied to about 70% of the 16 invasive breast tumors.

Regarding the study as a whole: Compared with adjacent normal breast, tumors showed about 2.5-fold denser, more clonal T cells.

The trim removed 3 bases at V and 7 bases at J, leaving 15 bases unmatched. The germline V gene encodes CDR1 MNHEY and CDR2 SMNVEV (reference sequence). The CDR3 is 17 amino acids. Assay used: immunoSEQ multiplex PCR; TCRdb lists only in-frame clones, some missing. The sample contains roughly 58,000 clones, 90% to 95% of which appear only once. Comment on this clone: The antigen remains undetermined.

The chain has TRBV27 and TRBJ2-5; 9 positions agree with TRBD2. The receptor's source is a person aged 70 to 85 with breast cancer. Input material: blood. CDR3 sequence (DNA): TGTGCCAGCAGTTTTGGCCTAGCGGGGCCACCTGGGAGGACCCAGTACTTC. It codes for CASSFGLAGPPGRTQYF.